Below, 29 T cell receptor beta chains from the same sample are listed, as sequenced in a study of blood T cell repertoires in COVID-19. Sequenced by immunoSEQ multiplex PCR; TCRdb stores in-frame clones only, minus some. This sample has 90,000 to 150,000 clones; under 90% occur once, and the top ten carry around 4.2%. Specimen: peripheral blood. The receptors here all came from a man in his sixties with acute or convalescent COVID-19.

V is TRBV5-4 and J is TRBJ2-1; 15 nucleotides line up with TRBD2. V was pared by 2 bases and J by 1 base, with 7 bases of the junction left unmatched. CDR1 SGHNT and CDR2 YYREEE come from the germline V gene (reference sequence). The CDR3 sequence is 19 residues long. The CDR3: CASSLVGLAGGGSYNEQFF. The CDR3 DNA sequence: TGTGCCAGCAGCTTAGTGGGACTAGCGGGAGGAGGGTCCTACAATGAGCAGTTCTTC.

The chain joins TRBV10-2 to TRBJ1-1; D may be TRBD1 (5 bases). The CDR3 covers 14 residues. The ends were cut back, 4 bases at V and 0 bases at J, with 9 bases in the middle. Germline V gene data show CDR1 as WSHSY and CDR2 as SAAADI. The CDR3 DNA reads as TGCGCCAGCAGTGTCATGGGGCTGAACACTGAAGCTTTCTTT. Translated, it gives CASSVMGLNTEAFF.

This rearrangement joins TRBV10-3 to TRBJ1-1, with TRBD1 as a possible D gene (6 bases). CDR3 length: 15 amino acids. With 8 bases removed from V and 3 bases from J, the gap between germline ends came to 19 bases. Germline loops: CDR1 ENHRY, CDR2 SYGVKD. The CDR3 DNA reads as TGTGCCATCTCTTACTCGACAGGTCAGGACACTGAAGCTTTCTTT. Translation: CAISYSTGQDTEAFF.

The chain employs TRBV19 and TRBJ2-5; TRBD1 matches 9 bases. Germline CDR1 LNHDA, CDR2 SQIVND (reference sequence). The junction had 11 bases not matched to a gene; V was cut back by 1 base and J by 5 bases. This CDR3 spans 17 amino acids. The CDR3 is CASSIVGGQGQGETQYF. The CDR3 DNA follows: TGTGCCAGTAGTATAGTCGGGGGACAGGGCCAAGGGGAGACCCAGTACTTC.

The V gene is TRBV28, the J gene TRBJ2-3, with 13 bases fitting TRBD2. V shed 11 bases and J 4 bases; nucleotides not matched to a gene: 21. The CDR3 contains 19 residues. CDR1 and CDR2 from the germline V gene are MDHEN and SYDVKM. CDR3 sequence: CAAKAPAGTSGARPDTQYF. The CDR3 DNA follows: TGTGCCGCCAAGGCGCCAGCCGGGACTAGCGGGGCTCGGCCAGATACGCAGTATTTT.

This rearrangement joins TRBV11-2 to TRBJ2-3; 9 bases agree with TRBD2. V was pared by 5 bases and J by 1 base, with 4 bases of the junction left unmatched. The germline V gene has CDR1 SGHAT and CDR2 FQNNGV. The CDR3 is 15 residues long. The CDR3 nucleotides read TGTGCCAGCAGCCCTAGCGGGGTGGGCACAGATACGCAGTATTTT. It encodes CASSPSGVGTDTQYF.

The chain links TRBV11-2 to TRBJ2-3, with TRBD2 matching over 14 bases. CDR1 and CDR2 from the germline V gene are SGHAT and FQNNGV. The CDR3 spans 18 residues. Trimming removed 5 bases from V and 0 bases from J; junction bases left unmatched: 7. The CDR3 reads CASSLRTSGGLSTDTQYF. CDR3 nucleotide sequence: TGTGCCAGCAGCCTGAGGACTAGCGGGGGGCTTAGCACAGATACGCAGTATTTT.

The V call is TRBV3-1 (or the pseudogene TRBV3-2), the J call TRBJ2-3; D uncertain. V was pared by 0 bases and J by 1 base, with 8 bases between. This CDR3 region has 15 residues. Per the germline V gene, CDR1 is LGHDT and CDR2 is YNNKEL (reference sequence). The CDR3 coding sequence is TGTGCCAGCAGCCAAGATCAGAGCGGCACAGATACGCAGTATTTT. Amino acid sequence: CASSQDQSGTDTQYF.

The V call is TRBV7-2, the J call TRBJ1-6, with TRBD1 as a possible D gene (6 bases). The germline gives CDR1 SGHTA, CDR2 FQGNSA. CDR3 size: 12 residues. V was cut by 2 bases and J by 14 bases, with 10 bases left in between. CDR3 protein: CASSLFRDTLHF. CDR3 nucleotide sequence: TGTGCCAGCAGCTTATTCCGGGACACCCTCCACTTT.

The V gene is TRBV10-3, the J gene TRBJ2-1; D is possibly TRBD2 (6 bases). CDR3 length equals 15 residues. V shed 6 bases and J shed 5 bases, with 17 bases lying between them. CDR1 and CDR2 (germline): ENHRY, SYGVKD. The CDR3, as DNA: TGTGCCATCAGGCCAGGAGGGCTGGGAAACAATGAGCAGTTCTTC. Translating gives CAIRPGGLGNNEQFF.

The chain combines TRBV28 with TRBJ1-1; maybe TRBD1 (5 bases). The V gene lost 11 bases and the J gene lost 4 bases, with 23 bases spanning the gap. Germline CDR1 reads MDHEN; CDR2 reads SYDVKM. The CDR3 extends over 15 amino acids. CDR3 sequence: CASIGAGWSTTEAFF. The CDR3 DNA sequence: TGTGCCTCGATTGGAGCAGGGTGGTCGACCACTGAAGCTTTCTTT.

The CDR3 DNA follows: TGTGCCACGGCGTCCGGCAGGGCGGGAGGCTACACCTTC. It translates to CATASGRAGGYTF. This chain joins TRBV19 and TRBJ1-2; a possible D gene is TRBD1 (5 bases). This CDR3 has 13 amino acids. Germline V CDR1 and CDR2: LNHDA, SQIVND (reference sequence). V was pared by 10 bases and J by 8 bases, with 20 bases between.

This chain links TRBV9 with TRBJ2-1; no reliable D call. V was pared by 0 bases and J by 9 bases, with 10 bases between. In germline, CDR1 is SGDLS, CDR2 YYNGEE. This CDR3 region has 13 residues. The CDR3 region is CASSVGGAREQFF. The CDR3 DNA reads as TGTGCCAGCAGCGTAGGAGGAGCTCGTGAGCAGTTCTTC.

This chain's CDR3 is CAISDRGQAYEQYF. DNA of the CDR3: TGTGCCATCAGTGACCGGGGACAGGCCTACGAGCAGTACTTC. The chain joins TRBV10-3 to TRBJ2-7; 8 positions agree with TRBD1. CDR1 is ENHRY, CDR2 SYGVKD, per germline. The CDR3 is made up of 14 amino acids. The junction had 3 bases not matched to a gene; V was cut back by 3 bases and J by 2 bases.

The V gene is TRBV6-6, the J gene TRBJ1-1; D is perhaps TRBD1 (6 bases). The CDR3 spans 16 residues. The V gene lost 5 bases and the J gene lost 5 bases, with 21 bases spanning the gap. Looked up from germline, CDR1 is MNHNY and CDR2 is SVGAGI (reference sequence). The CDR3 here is CASSREPPGAGTEAFF. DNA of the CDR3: TGTGCCAGCAGTAGAGAACCGCCAGGGGCAGGAACTGAAGCTTTCTTT.

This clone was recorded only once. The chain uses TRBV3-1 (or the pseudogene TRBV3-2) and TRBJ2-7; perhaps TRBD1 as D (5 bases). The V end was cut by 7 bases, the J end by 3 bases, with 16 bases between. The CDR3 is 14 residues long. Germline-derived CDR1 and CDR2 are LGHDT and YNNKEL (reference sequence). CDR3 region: CASILETEDYEQYF. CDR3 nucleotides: TGTGCCAGCATCTTGGAGACAGAAGACTACGAGCAGTACTTC.

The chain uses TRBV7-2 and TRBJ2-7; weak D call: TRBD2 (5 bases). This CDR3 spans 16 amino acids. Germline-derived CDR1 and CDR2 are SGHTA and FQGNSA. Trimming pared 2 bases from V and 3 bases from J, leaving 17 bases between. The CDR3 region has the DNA TGTGCCAGCAGCTTAAGTGGCTCCCTAAGCGGCTACGAGCAGTACTTC. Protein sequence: CASSLSGSLSGYEQYF. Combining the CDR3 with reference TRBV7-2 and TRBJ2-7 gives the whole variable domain GAGVSQSPSNKVTEKGKDVELRCDPISGHTALYWYRQSLGQGLEFLIYFQGNSAPDKSGLPSDRFSAERTGGSVSTLTIQRTQQEDSAVYLCASSLSGSLSGYEQYFGPGTRLTVT.

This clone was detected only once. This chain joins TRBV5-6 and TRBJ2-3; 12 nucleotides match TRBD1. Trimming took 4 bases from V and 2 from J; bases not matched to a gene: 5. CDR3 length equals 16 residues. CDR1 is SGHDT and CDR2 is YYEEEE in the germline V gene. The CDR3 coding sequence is TGTGCCAGCAGCCCGGGGACAGGGGGCTACACAGATACGCAGTATTTT. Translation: CASSPGTGGYTDTQYF.

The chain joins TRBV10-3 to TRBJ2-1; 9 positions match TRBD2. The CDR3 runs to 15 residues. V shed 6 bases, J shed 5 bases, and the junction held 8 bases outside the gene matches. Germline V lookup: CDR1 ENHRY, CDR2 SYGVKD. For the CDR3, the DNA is TGTGCCATCAGATTTAGCGGGAGTCTAGACAATGAGCAGTTCTTC. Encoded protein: CAIRFSGSLDNEQFF.

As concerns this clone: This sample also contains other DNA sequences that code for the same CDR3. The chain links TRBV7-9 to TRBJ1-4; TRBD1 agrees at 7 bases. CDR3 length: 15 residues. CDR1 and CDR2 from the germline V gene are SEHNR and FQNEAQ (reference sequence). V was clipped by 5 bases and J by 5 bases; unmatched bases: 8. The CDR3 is CASSPPGRGNEKLFF. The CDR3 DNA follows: TGTGCCAGCAGCCCTCCGGGCAGGGGGAATGAAAAACTGTTTTTT.

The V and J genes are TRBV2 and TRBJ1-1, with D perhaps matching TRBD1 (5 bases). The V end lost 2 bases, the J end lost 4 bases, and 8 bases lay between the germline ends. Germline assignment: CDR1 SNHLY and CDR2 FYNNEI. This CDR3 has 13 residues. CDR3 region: CASSEKGFTEAFF. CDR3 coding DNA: TGTGCCAGCAGTGAAAAGGGGTTCACTGAAGCTTTCTTT.

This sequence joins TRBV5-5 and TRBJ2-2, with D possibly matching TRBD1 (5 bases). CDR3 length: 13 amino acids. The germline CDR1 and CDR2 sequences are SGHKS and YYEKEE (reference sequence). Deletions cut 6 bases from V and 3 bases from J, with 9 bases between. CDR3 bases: TGTGCCAGCAAGACAGCCGACACCGGGGAGCTGTTTTTT. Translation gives CASKTADTGELFF. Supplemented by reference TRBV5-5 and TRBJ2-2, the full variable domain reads DAGVTQSPTHLIKTRGQQVTLRCSPISGHKSVSWYQQVLGQGPQFIFQYYEKEERGRGNFPDRFSARQFPNYSSELNVNALLLGDSALYLCASKTADTGELFFGEGSRLTVL.

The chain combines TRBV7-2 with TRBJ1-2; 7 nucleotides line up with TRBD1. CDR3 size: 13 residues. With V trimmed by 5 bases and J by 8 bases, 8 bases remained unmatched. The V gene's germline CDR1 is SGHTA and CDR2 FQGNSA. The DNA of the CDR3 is TGTGCCAGCAGCCCTGAGGGGGCGGGAGGCTACACCTTC. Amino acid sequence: CASSPEGAGGYTF.

The CDR3 region has the DNA TGTGCCAGCGGGCCGAACGAGCAGTACTTC. This gives the protein CASGPNEQYF. The chain recombines TRBV7-9 with TRBJ2-7; D ambiguous. Trimming removed 8 bases at V and 5 bases at J, with 7 bases between. The CDR3 is 10 residues long. Germline V gene data show CDR1 as SEHNR and CDR2 as FQNEAQ (reference sequence).

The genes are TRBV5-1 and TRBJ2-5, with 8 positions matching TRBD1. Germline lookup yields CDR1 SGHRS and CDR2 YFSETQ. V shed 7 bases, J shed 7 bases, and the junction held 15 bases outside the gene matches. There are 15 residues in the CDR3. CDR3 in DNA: TGCGCCAGCGGCTGGGAGACAGGGGTAATTGGGACCCAGTACTTC. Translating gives CASGWETGVIGTQYF.

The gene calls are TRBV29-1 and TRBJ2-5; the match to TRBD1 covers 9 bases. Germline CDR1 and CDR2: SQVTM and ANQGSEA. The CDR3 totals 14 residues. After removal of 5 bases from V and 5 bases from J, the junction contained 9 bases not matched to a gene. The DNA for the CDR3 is TGCAGCGTTCTGACAGGGGGTACGATGGAGACCCAGTACTTC. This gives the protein CSVLTGGTMETQYF.

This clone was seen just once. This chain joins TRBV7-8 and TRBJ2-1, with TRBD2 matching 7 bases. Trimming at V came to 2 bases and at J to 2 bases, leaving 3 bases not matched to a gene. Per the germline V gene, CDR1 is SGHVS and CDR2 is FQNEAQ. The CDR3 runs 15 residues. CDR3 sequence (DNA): TGTGCCAGCAGCTTACTAGCGGAGACCTACAATGAGCAGTTCTTC. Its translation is CASSLLAETYNEQFF.

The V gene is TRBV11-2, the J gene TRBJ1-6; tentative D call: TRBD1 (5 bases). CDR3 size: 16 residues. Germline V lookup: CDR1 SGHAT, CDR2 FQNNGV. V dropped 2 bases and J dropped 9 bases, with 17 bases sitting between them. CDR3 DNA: TGTGCCAGCAGCTTATCTTCTTCCAGGGTCGGTTCACCCCTCCACTTT. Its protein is CASSLSSSRVGSPLHF.

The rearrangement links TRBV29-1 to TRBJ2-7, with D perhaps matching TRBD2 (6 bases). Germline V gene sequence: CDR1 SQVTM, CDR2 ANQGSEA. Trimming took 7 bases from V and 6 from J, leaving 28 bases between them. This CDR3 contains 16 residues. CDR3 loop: CSGGGLDSTGVGEQYF. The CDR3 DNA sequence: TGCAGCGGGGGTGGCCTGGACTCGACGGGAGTTGGCGAGCAGTACTTC.